This T cell receptor beta chain is from a study of CD8 T cells in ankylosing spondylitis. A remark on this clonotype: Its antigen is not identified.

Study conclusions and caveats: Clones linked to disease were reported to show significant enrichment in matched ankylosing spondylitis synovial fluid. Disease-linked clones displayed a CD8+ phenotype and appeared relatively rarely in peripheral blood. Prior work had noted some motif variants in reactive arthritis blood and synovial fluid.

Germline V gives CDR1 SGDLS, CDR2 YYNGEE. This CDR3 is built from 13 residues. The V and J ends lost 0 bases and 6 bases respectively, with 7 bases between them. Scientists made TCR beta libraries using quantitative 5'-RACE with molecular barcodes. TCRdb re-called the 5' RACE reads through MiXCR, storing one row per CDR3 protein. Altogether hundreds of thousands of distinct CDR3 sequences are present, 20% to 25% being singletons, with the ten largest covering around 14%. The J gene is TRBJ2-1, the V gene TRBV9; D ambiguous. The sample consisted of blood, either unsorted or a sorted T cell fraction (not recorded which). This receptor was obtained from a male donor with ankylosing spondylitis or in good health (not recorded which). CDR3 in amino acids: CASSVDGPNEQFF. CDR3 nucleotide sequence: TGTGCCAGCAGCGTAGACGGCCCCAATGAGCAGTTCTTC.